The text below deals with one T cell receptor (beta chain). The antigen is not known. CDR1 and CDR2 from the germline V gene are SGHNT and YYREEE (reference sequence). Trimming removed 3 bases from V and 7 bases from J; junction bases left unmatched: 11. The CDR3 has 15 residues. This specimen comes from a study of T cell clones after liver transplantation. In the study overall: TCRbeta sequencing after a pre-transplant mixed lymphocyte reaction identified graft-donor-reactive clones, later tracked in post-transplant blood. Apart from a few HCV-positive recipients, transplants were for non-autoimmune, non-viral reasons. Tolerance: complete withdrawal held at least one year, liver enzymes staying within twice normal. Study-level findings and limits: Graft donor-reactive T cells possibly entered the graft instead of undergoing deletion.

TCRdb's copy holds only in-frame clones and misses some; the assay was immunoSEQ multiplex PCR. The sample has around 120,000 clones; 90% are singletons. This chain uses TRBV5-4 with TRBJ2-7, with 9 bases that match TRBD2. This TCR derives from a human patient who received a liver transplant. Some T cells may originate from the graft donor. Sample: CD4+ T cells from blood, taken 12 months after liver transplant. This chain's CDR3 is CASSSPRLAEGEQYF. Written as DNA, the CDR3 is TGTGCCAGCAGCTCCCCCAGACTAGCGGAGGGGGAGCAGTACTTC.